These 32 T cell receptor beta chains originate from one sample sequenced in a study of STAT5B mutations in CD4+ large granular lymphocyte leukemia. The repertoire was sequenced with immunoSEQ multiplex PCR; TCRdb's copy has only in-frame clones and lacks some. This table holds 40,000 to 45,000 clones, approximately 84% found once. The sequenced sample was CD4+ T cells from blood buffy coats. These TCRs come from a human donor in good health.

The chain has TRBV28 and TRBJ2-7; D is possibly TRBD1 (5 bases). Trimming shortened V by 3 bases and J by 0 bases, and 12 bases separated the two germline ends. Germline V gene lookup returns CDR1 MDHEN and CDR2 SYDVKM. The CDR3 spans 15 residues. CDR3 amino acids: CASSFWGRSSYEQYF. The CDR3 DNA reads as TGTGCCAGCAGTTTTTGGGGCAGGAGCTCCTACGAGCAGTACTTC.

The rearrangement joins TRBV27 to TRBJ1-2; D might be TRBD1 (5 bases). The CDR3 runs 13 residues. V lost 6 bases and J lost 10, with 18 bases in between. CDR1 is MNHEY and CDR2 is SMNVEV in the germline V gene (reference sequence). The CDR3 reads CASSPQEWGTYTF. Here the CDR3 DNA reads TGTGCCAGCAGCCCCCAGGAGTGGGGGACCTACACCTTC.

This rearrangement joins TRBV28 to TRBJ1-3; possible D gene TRBD1, 5 bases. The CDR3 runs to 15 residues. Trimming took 5 bases from V and 0 from J, leaving 11 bases between them. From germline, CDR1 is MDHEN and CDR2 SYDVKM. CDR3 protein: CASSIHGTSGNTIYF. CDR3 sequence (DNA): TGTGCCAGCAGTATTCACGGGACCTCTGGAAACACCATATATTTT.

This rearrangement joins TRBV18 to TRBJ1-1; unclear D gene. Per the germline V gene, CDR1 is KGHSH and CDR2 is LQKENI. The ends were cut back, 6 bases at V and 1 base at J, with 9 bases in the middle. This CDR3 is 13 amino acids long. The CDR3 is CASSSQKNTEAFF. CDR3 bases: TGTGCCAGCTCTAGCCAGAAGAACACTGAAGCTTTCTTT.

The chain joins TRBV11-2 to TRBJ1-1, with D maybe TRBD1 (5 bases). This CDR3 spans 13 amino acids. Germline CDR1 and CDR2: SGHAT and FQNNGV. Trimming removed 2 bases at V and 5 bases at J, with 9 bases between. This CDR3 is CASSLTTETEAFF. The CDR3 region has the DNA TGTGCCAGCAGCTTAACGACAGAAACTGAAGCTTTCTTT.

The chain links TRBV19 to TRBJ2-1; 8 positions agree with TRBD1. The CDR3 extends over 16 amino acids. V lost 4 bases and J lost 5; bases outside the gene matches: 10. The germline V gene encodes CDR1 LNHDA and CDR2 SQIVND (reference sequence). CDR3 nucleotides: TGTGCCAGTAGTACTAGGACAGGGACGGGTGACAATGAGCAGTTCTTC. As protein: CASSTRTGTGDNEQFF.

This clone was counted only a few times. V gene TRBV7-2 combines with J gene TRBJ2-7; 9 nucleotides match TRBD2. V lost 5 bases and J lost 4; bases outside the gene matches: 9. Germline CDR1 is SGHTA and CDR2 is FQGNSA. The CDR3 spans 15 residues. The DNA for the CDR3 is TGTGCCAGCAGCCAGGTGGCTAGCGGGGAGTACGAGCAGTACTTC. As protein: CASSQVASGEYEQYF.

This clone showed up just a few times. The chain uses TRBV27 and TRBJ2-6; D remains unclear. Germline CDR1 is MNHEY and CDR2 is SMNVEV (reference sequence). The V gene lost 6 bases and the J gene lost 0 bases, with 12 bases spanning the gap. CDR3 length: 16 amino acids. CDR3: CASSRGSSSGANVLTF. For the CDR3, the DNA is TGTGCCAGCAGCCGAGGCAGCAGCTCTGGGGCCAACGTCCTGACTTTC.

J is TRBJ1-5 and V is TRBV18; D possibly corresponds to TRBD1 (6 bases). The germline V and J ends were trimmed by 2 bases and 9 bases, with 11 bases remaining between them. CDR3 size: 13 residues. The germline V gene encodes CDR1 KGHSH and CDR2 LQKENI. In DNA form, the CDR3 reads TGTGCCAGCTCACCAGAGGGGGATCGGCCCCAGCATTTT. Its translation: CASSPEGDRPQHF.

The chain carries TRBV2 and TRBJ2-7, with D unresolved. The germline V and J ends were trimmed by 6 bases and 0 bases, with 9 bases remaining between them. The CDR3 covers 13 residues. Germline lookup yields CDR1 SNHLY and CDR2 FYNNEI. CDR3 protein: CASSTTLSYEQYF. The CDR3 DNA sequence: TGTGCCAGCAGCACGACTCTCTCCTACGAGCAGTACTTC.

The chain employs TRBV18 and TRBJ2-5; TRBD1 or TRBD2 may be the D gene (7 bases each). This CDR3 has 17 amino acids. Germline V gives CDR1 KGHSH, CDR2 LQKENI. Trimming removed 2 bases at V and 4 bases at J, with 20 bases between. For the CDR3, the DNA is TGTGCCAGCTCACCAAGCATACCGACAGGGAGGGGAGAGACCCAGTACTTC. Its protein product is CASSPSIPTGRGETQYF. Full variable domain (outside the CDR3, taken from reference TRBV18 and TRBJ2-5): NAGVMQNPRHLVRRRGQEARLRCSPMKGHSHVYWYRQLPEEGLKFMVYLQKENIIDESGMPKERFSAEFPKEGPSILRIQQVVRGDSAAYFCASSPSIPTGRGETQYFGPGTRLLVL.

CDR3 amino acids: CASSSQGVLYNEQFF. The CDR3 DNA reads TGTGCCAGCAGCTCCCAGGGAGTACTGTACAATGAGCAGTTCTTC. The rearrangement uses TRBV7-2 and TRBJ2-1; D might be TRBD1 or TRBD2, each matching 5 bases. The CDR3 has 15 residues. Trimming took 4 bases from V and 4 from J, leaving 14 bases between them. The germline gives CDR1 SGHTA, CDR2 FQGNSA.

The V gene is TRBV7-2, the J gene TRBJ1-3; D is perhaps TRBD1 (5 bases). CDR3 length equals 14 residues. The ends were cut back, 4 bases at V and 6 bases at J, with 13 bases in the middle. CDR1 and CDR2 from the germline V gene are SGHTA and FQGNSA. CDR3 region: CASSSRGLENTIYF. The CDR3 DNA reads as TGTGCCAGCAGCTCCCGGGGACTGGAAAACACCATATATTTT.

The chain links TRBV5-1 to TRBJ1-6, with 7 bases fitting TRBD1. Trimming at V came to 4 bases and at J to 8 bases, leaving 9 bases not matched to a gene. Per germline, CDR1 SGHRS and CDR2 YFSETQ. The CDR3 covers 15 residues. The CDR3 region is CASSPDQGDYSPLHF. CDR3 in DNA: TGCGCCAGCAGCCCGGACCAGGGGGATTATTCACCCCTCCACTTT.

This chain connects TRBV19 to TRBJ1-4, with D perhaps matching TRBD1 (5 bases). Per germline, CDR1 LNHDA and CDR2 SQIVND (reference sequence). The CDR3 covers 15 residues. With 10 bases removed from V and 7 bases from J, the gap between germline ends came to 22 bases. The CDR3: CATSLPGLRPEKLFF. CDR3 coding DNA: TGTGCCACCAGTCTTCCGGGGCTAAGGCCTGAAAAACTGTTTTTT.

The chain carries TRBV19 and TRBJ2-7, with D perhaps matching TRBD1 (7 bases). The germline CDR1 and CDR2 sequences are LNHDA and SQIVND (reference sequence). Trimming took 4 bases from V and 7 from J, leaving 20 bases between them. CDR3 size: 15 residues. CDR3 amino acids: CASSTIQGGGEEQYF. As DNA, the CDR3 is TGTGCCAGTAGTACCATTCAGGGGGGAGGTGAAGAGCAGTACTTC.

This chain joins TRBV6-6 and TRBJ2-1; 8 nucleotides line up with TRBD2. Germline V gives CDR1 MNHNY, CDR2 SVGAGI (reference sequence). Trimming took 7 bases from V and 4 from J; bases not matched to a gene: 9. This CDR3 spans 15 amino acids. The DNA for the CDR3 is TGTGCCAGCACCTCGGGGGTAGCGGGGTACAATGAGCAGTTCTTC. Translating gives CASTSGVAGYNEQFF.

This chain joins TRBV6-6 and TRBJ2-1; the D call may be TRBD1 or TRBD2 (5 bases each). Germline CDR1 reads MNHNY; CDR2 reads SVGAGI (reference sequence). V was clipped by 5 bases and J by 5 bases, with 16 bases between them. CDR3 length: 15 residues. CDR3 residues: CASSPTGTVNNEQFF. CDR3 coding DNA: TGTGCCAGCAGTCCTACCGGGACGGTGAACAATGAGCAGTTCTTC.

The V call is TRBV12-5, the J call TRBJ1-2; possible D gene TRBD1, 6 bases. V dropped 0 bases and J dropped 14 bases, with 16 bases sitting between them. This CDR3 is 13 amino acids long. Germline assignment: CDR1 LGHNT and CDR2 FRNRAP. The CDR3 DNA reads TGTGCTAGTGGTTTGGTACATGGGGGCATTTATACCTTC. This gives the protein CASGLVHGGIYTF.

The chain combines TRBV28 with TRBJ1-2, with 10 positions matching TRBD1. The V gene's germline CDR1 is MDHEN and CDR2 SYDVKM. J lost 3 bases, V lost 6 bases, and 7 bases had no gene match. There are 15 residues in the CDR3. The CDR3 DNA follows: TGTGCCAGCAGCACGTCGGGGACAGGGGACTATGGCTACACCTTC. Protein product: CASSTSGTGDYGYTF.

The chain is built from TRBV29-1 and TRBJ2-5; 9 bases are a match to TRBD1. Losses at the gene ends were 4 bases for V and 5 bases for J; bases not matched to a gene: 8. Germline V gene data show CDR1 as SQVTM and CDR2 as ANQGSEA. There are 14 residues in the CDR3. CDR3 protein: CSVAGYRGLETQYF. As DNA, the CDR3 is TGCAGCGTTGCGGGTTACAGGGGGCTGGAGACCCAGTACTTC.

The DNA for the CDR3 is TGTGCCAGTCTTCCGACCGCATCTATGAACACTGAAGCTTTCTTT. It codes for CASLPTASMNTEAFF. The chain employs TRBV18 and TRBJ1-1; D unresolved. Trimming stripped 9 bases from V and 0 bases from J, with 17 bases between. This CDR3 has 15 residues. CDR1 is KGHSH, CDR2 LQKENI, per germline.

The rearrangement links TRBV19 to TRBJ1-6; TRBD1 agrees at 7 bases. This CDR3 is built from 15 residues. Per the germline V gene, CDR1 is LNHDA and CDR2 is SQIVND (reference sequence). V gave up 5 bases and J gave up 6 bases; unmatched junction bases: 7. The CDR3 sequence: CASSFGTASNSPLHF. In DNA form, the CDR3 reads TGTGCCAGTAGTTTCGGGACAGCTAGTAATTCACCCCTCCACTTT.

The CDR3 here is CASSYGLDSGNTIYF. DNA for the CDR3: TGTGCCAGCAGTTACGGCTTAGACTCTGGAAACACCATATATTTT. The genes are TRBV6-5 and TRBJ1-3; no definite D call. Germline V gene data show CDR1 as MNHEY and CDR2 as SVGAGI. Deletions cut 2 bases from V and 0 bases from J, with 8 bases between. This CDR3 comprises 15 residues.

This chain uses TRBV18 with TRBJ1-1; D is ambiguous. Trimming removed 4 bases at V and 7 bases at J, with 13 bases between. Germline CDR1 reads KGHSH; CDR2 reads LQKENI. The CDR3 is 13 amino acids. The CDR3 DNA reads TGTGCCAGCTCACTTGGTGTTCAGAATGAAGCTTTCTTT. Its translation is CASSLGVQNEAFF.

This sequence joins TRBV4-2 and TRBJ2-7, with 7 bases lining up with TRBD2. CDR1 and CDR2 from the germline V gene are LGHNA and YNFKEQ. Germline trimming cut 5 bases from V and 0 bases from J; bases unmatched to any gene: 1. This CDR3 is 13 amino acids long. The CDR3 coding sequence is TGTGCCAGCAGCTCGGGGGGCTCCTACGAGCAGTACTTC. As protein: CASSSGGSYEQYF.

The count of this clone is one. The gene calls are TRBV19 and TRBJ1-5; D perhaps matches TRBD1 (6 bases). V lost 6 bases and J 2 bases, leaving 14 bases between the germline ends. The CDR3 length is 15 residues. The V gene's germline CDR1 is LNHDA and CDR2 SQIVND (reference sequence). The CDR3 is CASSETGSRNQPQHF. The CDR3, as DNA: TGTGCCAGTAGCGAAACAGGGTCTCGCAATCAGCCCCAGCATTTT.

Here the CDR3 DNA reads TGTGCCAGCCGACTACTAGCGGGGAACCAAGAGACCCAGTACTTC. Encoded protein: CASRLLAGNQETQYF. J is TRBJ2-5 and V is TRBV28; 10 bases line up with TRBD2. CDR3 length equals 15 residues. The J segment lost 0 bases and the V segment lost 8 bases, leaving 6 bases of the junction unmatched. Germline CDR1 is MDHEN and CDR2 is SYDVKM.

The chain has TRBV6-5 and TRBJ2-5; D may be TRBD2 (5 bases). V was clipped by 5 bases and J by 3 bases, with 13 bases between them. Germline V gene lookup returns CDR1 MNHEY and CDR2 SVGAGI. The CDR3 length is 14 residues. The CDR3 loop is CASSPPRGEETQYF. In DNA, the CDR3 is TGTGCCAGCAGTCCCCCCCGGGGTGAAGAGACCCAGTACTTC.

The chain couples TRBV2 to TRBJ1-4; D unclear. V shed 4 bases and J shed 4 bases, with 19 bases lying between them. The CDR3 spans 17 residues. The germline V gene has CDR1 SNHLY and CDR2 FYNNEI. The CDR3 DNA is TGTGCCAGCAGTGCGCAAAATTGGGAGGGAATTAATGAAAAACTGTTTTTT. Protein product: CASSAQNWEGINEKLFF.

V usage is TRBV19 and J usage is TRBJ1-1; a possible D gene is TRBD1 (6 bases). The CDR3 consists of 13 residues. CDR1 and CDR2 from the germline V gene are LNHDA and SQIVND (reference sequence). V was trimmed by 7 bases and J by 10 bases, leaving 19 bases between them. As DNA, the CDR3 is TGTGCCAGTATCCCCCGGGAGGGGGGGGCAGCTTTCTTT. It specifies CASIPREGGAAFF.

The V and J genes are TRBV2 and TRBJ1-5; 7 nucleotides line up with TRBD1. The junction had 1 base not matched to a gene; V was cut back by 8 bases and J by 0 bases. Germline CDR1 reads SNHLY; CDR2 reads FYNNEI. The CDR3 spans 13 residues. CDR3 sequence reads: CASDRDSNQPQHF. As DNA, the CDR3 is TGTGCCAGCGACAGGGATAGCAATCAGCCCCAGCATTTT.